The next 28 T cell receptor beta chains were all read from a single sample in a study of CD4 T cells in relation to SARS-CoV-2 and coronaviruses. Data came from immunoSEQ multiplex PCR; TCRdb stores just in-frame clones and leaves some out. The data contain some 26,000 clones, about 80% of them singletons. For these receptors, no antigen is known. Before the COVID-19 pandemic, during about 2011-2019, CD4+ T cells were taken from unexposed donors. CD4+ T cells were isolated from the cells after 10 days of culture. Sequences were obtained from CD4+ T cells from PBMCs, cultured in vitro. The receptors were sampled from a human donor in good health.

The chain is built from TRBV7-8 and TRBJ2-5; D may be TRBD1 (6 bases). Germline lookup yields CDR1 SGHVS and CDR2 FQNEAQ. The CDR3 is 18 residues long. The germline V and J ends were trimmed by 6 bases and 2 bases, with 25 bases remaining between them. The CDR3: CASRDNVWVLRGQETQYF. For the CDR3, the DNA is TGTGCCAGCAGAGATAATGTTTGGGTTTTAAGGGGGCAAGAGACCCAGTACTTC.

This clone was counted a few times. The chain is built from TRBV5-1 and TRBJ1-1; TRBD1 might be the D (5 bases). Germline assignment: CDR1 SGHRS and CDR2 YFSETQ. This CDR3 is built from 13 residues. With 2 bases removed from V and 3 bases from J, the gap between germline ends came to 8 bases. The CDR3 protein is CASSFSRDTEAFF. The CDR3 DNA is TGCGCCAGCAGCTTCTCCAGGGACACTGAAGCTTTCTTT.

The chain uses TRBV7-9 and TRBJ1-1; no clear D gene. The CDR3 is made up of 13 amino acids. The ends were cut back, 0 bases at V and 1 base at J, with 3 bases in the middle. Germline CDR1 reads SEHNR; CDR2 reads FQNEAQ (reference sequence). CDR3 in DNA: TGTGCCAGCAGCTTAGCGGGGAACACTGAAGCTTTCTTT. Translation gives CASSLAGNTEAFF.

The chain links TRBV4-3 to TRBJ2-3, with D maybe TRBD2 (7 bases). There are 17 residues in the CDR3. Germline lookup yields CDR1 LGHNA and CDR2 YSLEER. V dropped 0 bases and J dropped 2 bases, with 15 bases sitting between them. The CDR3, as DNA: TGCGCCAGCAGCCAAGAAATGCGCGGGGGCGCCACAGATACGCAGTATTTT. The encoded protein is CASSQEMRGGATDTQYF.

The V gene is TRBV9, the J gene TRBJ2-1, with a possible D match to TRBD2 (6 bases). From germline, CDR1 is SGDLS and CDR2 YYNGEE. The CDR3 loop spans 16 amino acids. V lost 0 bases and J lost 4, with 14 bases in between. CDR3 in amino acids: CASSVGAERAYNEQFF. Written as DNA, the CDR3 is TGTGCCAGCAGCGTAGGGGCGGAGCGGGCTTACAATGAGCAGTTCTTC.

The rearrangement links TRBV5-1 to TRBJ2-1; possibly TRBD1 or TRBD2 for D (5 bases each). Germline V gene data show CDR1 as SGHRS and CDR2 as YFSETQ. The CDR3 runs to 16 residues. V lost 3 bases and J 10 bases, leaving 23 bases between the germline ends. CDR3 loop: CASSSEPGRPEDEQFF. CDR3 nucleotide sequence: TGCGCCAGCAGCTCTGAGCCGGGACGGCCCGAGGACGAGCAGTTCTTC.

This chain links TRBV5-4 with TRBJ2-7; D may be TRBD1 or TRBD2 (5 bases each). The CDR3 runs to 14 residues. The germline V gene encodes CDR1 SGHNT and CDR2 YYREEE (reference sequence). The ends were cut back, 0 bases at V and 3 bases at J, with 10 bases in the middle. This CDR3 reads CASSLGQGDYEQYF. CDR3 sequence (DNA): TGTGCCAGCAGCTTGGGTCAGGGAGACTACGAGCAGTACTTC. Full variable domain (missing parts from reference TRBV5-4 and TRBJ2-7): ETGVTQSPTHLIKTRGQQVTLRCSSQSGHNTVSWYQQALGQGPQFIFQYYREEENGRGNFPPRFSGLQFPNYSSELNVNALELDDSALYLCASSLGQGDYEQYFGPGTRLTVT.

The chain uses TRBV3-1 (or the pseudogene TRBV3-2) and TRBJ2-3; 8 bases are shared with TRBD2. The J segment lost 4 bases and the V segment lost 0 bases, leaving 3 bases of the junction unmatched. The CDR3 length is 15 residues. CDR1 and CDR2 (germline): LGHDT, YNNKEL (reference sequence). This CDR3 is CASSQEVAGPDTQYF. CDR3 nucleotide sequence: TGTGCCAGCAGCCAAGAGGTAGCGGGACCAGATACGCAGTATTTT.

The chain links TRBV4-1 to TRBJ2-7; tentative D call: TRBD1 (7 bases). The CDR3 length is 16 residues. The V and J ends lost 7 bases and 4 bases respectively, with 23 bases between them. The germline V gene has CDR1 MGHRA and CDR2 YSYEKL. The CDR3 reads CASTPRRGRTRYEQYF. The CDR3 nucleotides are TGCGCCAGCACCCCGAGGAGGGGGCGCACCAGATACGAGCAGTACTTC.

The chain is built from TRBV19 and TRBJ2-5, with 11 bases identical to TRBD1. The CDR3 has 12 residues. V was pared by 9 bases and J by 4 bases, with 1 base of the junction left unmatched. Looked up from germline, CDR1 is LNHDA and CDR2 is SQIVND (reference sequence). CDR3 sequence (DNA): TGTGCCAGCGGGACAGGGGGAGAGACCCAGTACTTC. Its translation: CASGTGGETQYF.

This clone was seen a handful of times. V is TRBV19 and J is TRBJ1-2; no firm D call. V lost 3 bases, J lost 6 bases, and 11 bases lay in between. Per the germline V gene, CDR1 is LNHDA and CDR2 is SQIVND (reference sequence). The CDR3 loop spans 13 amino acids. CDR3 coding DNA: TGTGCCAGTAGTATGAGGTTAAGCGATGGCTACACCTTC. Its translation is CASSMRLSDGYTF.

This clone showed up just once. The V and J genes are TRBV6-2 or TRBV6-3 and TRBJ2-5; possibly TRBD1 or TRBD2 for D (5 bases each). The CDR3 is made up of 15 amino acids. Germline CDR1 is MNHEY and CDR2 is SVGEGT. V shed 6 bases and J shed 2 bases, with 16 bases lying between them. DNA for the CDR3: TGTGCCAGCAGCCAAATGGGGGTTCATCAAGAGACCCAGTACTTC. It encodes CASSQMGVHQETQYF.

The chain combines TRBV4-3 with TRBJ2-5; no definite D call. V was cut by 0 bases and J by 0 bases, with 14 bases left in between. Germline V gives CDR1 LGHNA, CDR2 YSLEER. There are 17 residues in the CDR3. The CDR3 loop is CASSQEESGTYQETQYF. The CDR3 bases are TGCGCCAGCAGCCAAGAGGAGAGTGGCACATACCAAGAGACCCAGTACTTC.

The chain uses TRBV6-5 and TRBJ1-5; D unresolved. The CDR3 spans 15 residues. V lost 0 bases and J 0 bases, leaving 6 bases between the germline ends. Germline V gene data show CDR1 as MNHEY and CDR2 as SVGAGI. Here the CDR3 DNA reads TGTGCCAGCAGTTACTCTAGGGTTAGCAATCAGCCCCAGCATTTT. Residues: CASSYSRVSNQPQHF.

This clone has a handful of counts. The rearrangement joins TRBV6-5 to TRBJ1-1; 8 bases map to TRBD1. Germline V gene sequence: CDR1 MNHEY, CDR2 SVGAGI. V lost 6 bases, J lost 7 bases, and 10 bases stayed unmatched. CDR3 length: 14 amino acids. In DNA, the CDR3 is TGTGCCAGCAGCCGCCAGGGGGCGCAAAGTGAAGCTTTCTTT. Translated: CASSRQGAQSEAFF.

The genes are TRBV19 and TRBJ2-1, with TRBD2 identical over 9 bases. The V gene's germline CDR1 is LNHDA and CDR2 SQIVND (reference sequence). This CDR3 has 15 residues. V trimming: 4 bases; J trimming: 12 bases; junction bases outside the gene matches: 13. Here the CDR3 DNA reads TGTGCCAGTAGTAATAGCGGGGGCCTGGGGAAGGGGCAGTTCTTC. This codes for CASSNSGGLGKGQFF. The whole variable domain, remainder taken from reference TRBV19 and TRBJ2-1, is DGGITQSPKYLFRKEGQNVTLSCEQNLNHDAMYWYRQDPGQGLRLIYYSQIVNDFQKGDIAEGYSVSREKKESFPLTVTSAQKNPTAFYLCASSNSGGLGKGQFFGPGTRLTVL.

The V call is TRBV4-2, the J call TRBJ2-1; 7 nucleotides agree with TRBD1. With 0 bases clipped from V and 5 bases from J, the junction kept 4 bases outside the gene matches. This CDR3 has 15 residues. Looked up from germline, CDR1 is LGHNA and CDR2 is YNFKEQ. The CDR3 coding sequence is TGTGCCAGCAGCCAAGAGGACAGGAGGAACAATGAGCAGTTCTTC. Translated: CASSQEDRRNNEQFF.

The chain has TRBV10-3 and TRBJ2-3; 12 bases are shared with TRBD2. The V and J ends lost 6 bases and 6 bases, in that order; junction bases with no gene match: 10. The germline CDR1 and CDR2 sequences are ENHRY and SYGVKD. The CDR3 consists of 16 residues. The CDR3 DNA reads TGTGCCATCAGGGCAGGGACTAGCGGGTCAGGGGATACGCAGTATTTT. Its translation: CAIRAGTSGSGDTQYF.

V usage is TRBV4-3 and J usage is TRBJ2-7, with 11 nucleotides matching TRBD1. With 1 base clipped from V and 3 bases from J, the junction kept 5 bases outside the gene matches. The CDR3 contains 16 residues. The V gene's germline CDR1 is LGHNA and CDR2 YSLEER. CDR3: CASSQGTGTGGYEQYF. DNA for the CDR3: TGCGCCAGCAGCCAAGGTACCGGGACAGGGGGCTACGAGCAGTACTTC.

DNA for the CDR3: TGTGCCAGCAGCCCGACAGGGGAATATAATTCACCCCTCCACTTT. It encodes CASSPTGEYNSPLHF. The J gene is TRBJ1-6, the V gene TRBV9; 8 nucleotides align to TRBD1. The germline V gene has CDR1 SGDLS and CDR2 YYNGEE. V gave up 4 bases and J gave up 4 bases; unmatched junction bases: 4. The CDR3 has 15 amino acids.

This clone came up a few times. The genes are TRBV9 and TRBJ2-7, with 12 nucleotides matching TRBD2. The CDR3 totals 15 residues. Trimming at V came to 3 bases and at J to 4 bases, leaving 5 bases not matched to a gene. Germline V gives CDR1 SGDLS, CDR2 YYNGEE. CDR3 DNA: TGTGCCAGCAGCGCGACTAGCGGGAGAGGATACGAGCAGTACTTC. This encodes CASSATSGRGYEQYF.

The genes are TRBV5-1 and TRBJ2-1, with D possibly TRBD2 on 5 matching bases. The V and J ends lost 2 bases and 6 bases respectively, with 15 bases between them. This CDR3 has 15 residues. Germline lookup yields CDR1 SGHRS and CDR2 YFSETQ. The CDR3 DNA follows: TGCGCCAGCAGCTTCTTACCGGACTTGCTCAATGAGCAGTTCTTC. Protein: CASSFLPDLLNEQFF.

The chain recombines TRBV4-3 with TRBJ2-7, with TRBD2 matching over 12 bases. From germline, CDR1 is LGHNA and CDR2 YSLEER. The CDR3 is made up of 15 amino acids. With 1 base clipped from V and 4 bases from J, the junction kept 2 bases outside the gene matches. CDR3 sequence: CASSQGLAGGYEQYF. The CDR3 DNA sequence: TGCGCCAGCAGCCAAGGGCTAGCGGGGGGGTACGAGCAGTACTTC.

This chain links TRBV7-9 with TRBJ2-5, with D perhaps TRBD2 (6 bases). This CDR3 region has 14 residues. Trimming stripped 6 bases from V and 3 bases from J, with 14 bases between. Germline V gene data show CDR1 as SEHNR and CDR2 as FQNEAQ (reference sequence). The CDR3 loop reads CASRAGSTKETQYF. CDR3 sequence (DNA): TGTGCCAGCAGGGCGGGATCTACGAAAGAGACCCAGTACTTC.

This chain joins TRBV6-6 and TRBJ1-5, with D possibly being TRBD1 (5 bases). V shed 2 bases and J shed 3 bases, with 14 bases lying between them. The CDR3 extends over 16 amino acids. Germline CDR1 reads MNHNY; CDR2 reads SVGAGI (reference sequence). The CDR3 spells CASSYLGPQNNQPQHF. The CDR3 DNA follows: TGTGCCAGCAGTTACCTGGGGCCACAGAACAATCAGCCCCAGCATTTT.

Here the CDR3 DNA reads TGTGCCAGCAGCCGTGGGCGTAACAGGGAAGGGACTGAAGCTTTCTTT. Its protein product is CASSRGRNREGTEAFF. The chain combines TRBV4-2 with TRBJ1-1; D possibly corresponds to TRBD1 (6 bases). This CDR3 spans 16 amino acids. Germline V gene lookup returns CDR1 LGHNA and CDR2 YNFKEQ. V lost 4 bases, J lost 5 bases, and 20 bases lay in between.

The chain has TRBV19 and TRBJ2-3, with 11 nucleotides matching TRBD2. After removal of 1 base from V and 2 bases from J, the junction contained 2 bases not matched to a gene. This CDR3 contains 16 residues. The germline CDR1 and CDR2 sequences are LNHDA and SQIVND (reference sequence). The CDR3: CASSIGTSGFTDTQYF. CDR3 coding DNA: TGTGCCAGTAGTATAGGGACTAGCGGGTTCACAGATACGCAGTATTTT. Drawing the rest from reference TRBV19 and TRBJ2-3, the complete variable domain is DGGITQSPKYLFRKEGQNVTLSCEQNLNHDAMYWYRQDPGQGLRLIYYSQIVNDFQKGDIAEGYSVSREKKESFPLTVTSAQKNPTAFYLCASSIGTSGFTDTQYFGPGTRLTVL.

The rearrangement links TRBV30 to TRBJ2-7, with D maybe TRBD1 (6 bases). Germline CDR1 GTSNPN, CDR2 SVGIG (reference sequence). The CDR3 has 13 amino acids. V was cut by 4 bases and J by 3 bases, with 13 bases left in between. The CDR3, as DNA: TGTGCCTGGACTGGGGGCCCGGGCTACGAGCAGTACTTC. Translation: CAWTGGPGYEQYF.